What follows are 27 T cell receptor beta chains derived from one specimen sequenced in a study of blood T cell repertoires in COVID-19. Using immunoSEQ multiplex PCR, the repertoire was profiled, and TCRdb retains in-frame clones only, with some absent. The table lists around 100,000 clones, around 80% of them singletons. The sample consisted of peripheral blood. These TCRs come from a woman in her seventies with acute or convalescent COVID-19.

The genes are TRBV10-3 and TRBJ1-4; D ambiguous. Germline V gives CDR1 ENHRY, CDR2 SYGVKD. V shed 0 bases and J shed 6 bases, with 11 bases lying between them. This CDR3 is built from 15 residues. The CDR3 coding sequence is TGTGCCATCAGTGAGTCGAGGGCAGGCGATGAAAAACTGTTTTTT. This encodes CAISESRAGDEKLFF.

The chain employs TRBV11-2 and TRBJ1-1, with a tentative D call TRBD1 (5 bases). The germline CDR1 and CDR2 sequences are SGHAT and FQNNGV. This CDR3 region has 14 residues. The V and J ends lost 4 bases and 1 base respectively, with 10 bases between them. CDR3 DNA sequence: TGTGCCAGCAGCTCCTATACAGGGAACACTGAAGCTTTCTTT. Amino acid sequence: CASSSYTGNTEAFF.

This rearrangement joins TRBV5-4 to TRBJ2-5; 12 nucleotides agree with TRBD2. There are 16 residues in the CDR3. Germline V lookup: CDR1 SGHNT, CDR2 YYREEE (reference sequence). J gave up 5 bases and V 3 bases, and 8 bases lay outside the gene matches. The CDR3 sequence is CASSSRLAGDLETQYF. The CDR3, as DNA: TGTGCCAGCAGCTCCCGACTAGCGGGAGATTTGGAGACCCAGTACTTC.

The genes are TRBV7-9 and TRBJ2-5, with 13 nucleotides matching TRBD2. Germline assignment: CDR1 SEHNR and CDR2 FQNEAQ (reference sequence). This CDR3 contains 16 residues. J lost 13 bases, V lost 1 base, and 12 bases had no gene match. The CDR3: CASSLDPGLAGAPLYF. CDR3 bases: TGTGCCAGCAGCTTAGATCCAGGACTAGCGGGGGCCCCTCTGTACTTC. The whole variable domain, remainder taken from reference TRBV7-9 and TRBJ2-5, is DTGVSQNPRHKITKRGQNVTFRCDPISEHNRLYWYRQTLGQGPEFLTYFQNEAQLEKSRLLSDRFSAERPKGSFSTLEIQRTEQGDSAMYLCASSLDPGLAGAPLYFGPGTRLLVL.

V is TRBV3-1 (or the pseudogene TRBV3-2) and J is TRBJ2-1; 9 nucleotides agree with TRBD2. Germline CDR1 LGHDT, CDR2 YNNKEL (reference sequence). J was trimmed by 5 bases and V by 2 bases; bases with no gene match: 10. The CDR3 consists of 17 residues. In DNA, the CDR3 is TGTGCCAGCAGCCAAAGCACGGTAGCGGGGGCCCACAATGAGCAGTTCTTC. Translated: CASSQSTVAGAHNEQFF.

The chain has TRBV11-2 and TRBJ2-3, with 8 bases fitting TRBD1. The CDR3 length is 16 residues. The V segment lost 5 bases and the J segment 2 bases; nucleotides outside the gene matches: 9. The V gene's germline CDR1 is SGHAT and CDR2 FQNNGV. The CDR3 region has the DNA TGTGCCAGCAGCCCCTTGACAGGGGTTCCCACAGATACGCAGTATTTT. Its translation: CASSPLTGVPTDTQYF.

The J gene is TRBJ1-1, the V gene TRBV3-1 (or the pseudogene TRBV3-2), with a tentative D call TRBD1 (6 bases). This CDR3 region has 15 residues. Trimming cost V 0 bases and J 5 bases, with 13 bases left between them. Germline V gene lookup returns CDR1 LGHDT and CDR2 YNNKEL (reference sequence). CDR3 in amino acids: CASSQDGRGRTEAFF. The CDR3 region has the DNA TGTGCCAGCAGCCAAGACGGGCGGGGGCGGACTGAAGCTTTCTTT.

The V call is TRBV9, the J call TRBJ1-6; 11 bases match TRBD1. Trimming cost V 4 bases and J 8 bases; bases outside gene matches: 8. CDR3 length: 16 amino acids. CDR1 is SGDLS and CDR2 is YYNGEE in the germline V gene. The CDR3 spells CASSLSRDRGDSPLHF. For the CDR3, the DNA is TGTGCCAGCAGCCTCTCAAGGGACAGGGGGGATTCACCCCTCCACTTT.

The count of this clone is one. J is TRBJ1-4 and V is TRBV7-2, with 11 positions matching TRBD1. Germline assignment: CDR1 SGHTA and CDR2 FQGNSA. Trimming cost V 2 bases and J 7 bases; bases outside gene matches: 3. The CDR3 sequence is 15 residues long. The CDR3 protein is CASSLWGTGGEKLFF. For the CDR3, the DNA is TGTGCCAGCAGCTTATGGGGGACAGGGGGTGAAAAACTGTTTTTT.

Only a few counts were recorded for this clone. The genes are TRBV5-8 and TRBJ2-1; maybe TRBD1 (5 bases). V lost 4 bases to trimming and J lost 7 bases, with 12 bases between them. The CDR3 has 13 residues. CDR1 SGHTS and CDR2 YDEGEE come from the germline V gene. The CDR3 bases are TGTGCCAGCAGCGGTCGACAGTGGAATGAGCAGTTCTTC. It yields the protein CASSGRQWNEQFF.

J is TRBJ2-5 and V is TRBV6-5; D remains unclear. The CDR3 is 14 amino acids. Looked up from germline, CDR1 is MNHEY and CDR2 is SVGAGI. The V and J ends lost 3 bases and 5 bases respectively, with 13 bases between them. CDR3 sequence reads: CASSYAQVSETQYF. The CDR3 region has the DNA TGTGCCAGCAGTTATGCCCAGGTCTCGGAGACCCAGTACTTC.

The chain carries TRBV4-2 and TRBJ2-2; D not certain. Between the trimmed V and J ends, which lost 0 bases and 1 base, there was a span of 9 bases. The CDR3 is 16 residues long. Per germline, CDR1 LGHNA and CDR2 YNFKEQ. In DNA form, the CDR3 reads TGTGCCAGCAGCCAAGAAGGAGACTTGAACACCGGGGAGCTGTTTTTT. It is translated as CASSQEGDLNTGELFF.

The chain's CDR3 is CASRLDRDLQKLFF. CDR3 coding DNA: TGCGCCAGCAGATTAGACAGGGACTTACAAAAACTGTTTTTT. The J gene is TRBJ1-4, the V gene TRBV5-1; 7 nucleotides match TRBD1. The CDR3 sequence is 14 residues long. J was trimmed by 9 bases and V by 5 bases; bases with no gene match: 10. Germline V gene data show CDR1 as SGHRS and CDR2 as YFSETQ.

The chain employs TRBV7-9 and TRBJ2-1, with D maybe TRBD2 (6 bases). The V end was cut by 5 bases, the J end by 0 bases, with 14 bases between. This CDR3 contains 16 residues. Germline values: CDR1 SEHNR, CDR2 FQNEAQ (reference sequence). The CDR3 protein is CASSTGTPSSYNEQFF. The CDR3 nucleotides are TGTGCCAGCAGCACCGGGACTCCAAGCTCCTACAATGAGCAGTTCTTC.

This clone occurred a few times. The chain employs TRBV20-1 and TRBJ2-5; unclear D gene. Trimming took 3 bases from V and 7 from J, leaving 6 bases between them. The CDR3 totals 10 residues. In germline, CDR1 is DFQATT, CDR2 SNEGSKA (reference sequence). The CDR3 bases are TGCAGTGCTAGTCTAAGGACCCAGTACTTC. Its protein product is CSASLRTQYF.

The V call is TRBV3-1 (or the pseudogene TRBV3-2), the J call TRBJ2-2; 8 bases map to TRBD1. CDR1 is LGHDT and CDR2 is YNNKEL in the germline V gene (reference sequence). Germline trimming cut 2 bases from V and 4 bases from J; bases unmatched to any gene: 6. The CDR3 is 16 amino acids. The CDR3 bases are TGTGCCAGCAGCCAAATACAGGGGGTGCCCACCGGGGAGCTGTTTTTT. It encodes CASSQIQGVPTGELFF.

This chain links TRBV30 with TRBJ1-1; D is unclear. Germline V gene lookup returns CDR1 GTSNPN and CDR2 SVGIG (reference sequence). V lost 4 bases, J lost 1 base, and 10 bases lay in between. The CDR3 has 13 amino acids. The CDR3 sequence is CAWIGPANTEAFF. The CDR3 coding sequence is TGTGCCTGGATTGGGCCAGCGAACACTGAAGCTTTCTTT. The full variable domain, completed using reference TRBV30 and TRBJ1-1, is SQTIHQWPATLVQPVGSPLSLECTVEGTSNPNLYWYRQAAGRGLQLLFYSVGIGQISSEVPQNLSASRPQDRQFILSSKKLLLSDSGFYLCAWIGPANTEAFFGQGTRLTVV.

V gene TRBV30 combines with J gene TRBJ1-4; 8 bases fit TRBD1. The CDR3 sequence is 14 residues long. Trimming cost V 3 bases and J 8 bases; bases outside gene matches: 8. Germline values: CDR1 GTSNPN, CDR2 SVGIG (reference sequence). CDR3 amino acids: CAWRPGTGGEKLFF. Here the CDR3 DNA reads TGTGCCTGGAGGCCCGGGACAGGAGGGGAAAAACTGTTTTTT.

The gene calls are TRBV28 and TRBJ1-3, with 9 bases lining up with TRBD1. In germline, CDR1 is MDHEN, CDR2 SYDVKM. The CDR3 has 14 residues. The V and J ends lost 5 bases and 5 bases, in that order; junction bases with no gene match: 4. DNA for the CDR3: TGTGCCAGCAGTCCACAGGGGGCGCGAAACACCATATATTTT. Encoded protein: CASSPQGARNTIYF.

This clone was counted a single time. This chain links TRBV5-4 with TRBJ1-4; maybe TRBD1 (6 bases). V lost 4 bases and J 1 base, leaving 11 bases between the germline ends. Germline CDR1 SGHNT, CDR2 YYREEE (reference sequence). The CDR3 has 15 residues. Here the CDR3 DNA reads TGTGCCAGCAGCCCCACAGGGAGAACTAATGAAAAACTGTTTTTT. Protein product: CASSPTGRTNEKLFF.

The chain recombines TRBV5-1 with TRBJ2-1, with 8 bases that match TRBD2. V shed 1 base, J shed 3 bases, and the junction held 3 bases outside the gene matches. Germline CDR1 SGHRS, CDR2 YFSETQ. There are 15 residues in the CDR3. For the CDR3, the DNA is TGCGCCAGCAGCTTGACTGGGACTAGCTACAATGAGCAGTTCTTC. This gives the protein CASSLTGTSYNEQFF.

The chain carries TRBV3-1 (or the pseudogene TRBV3-2) and TRBJ1-5; TRBD1 agrees at 8 bases. The CDR3 runs 14 residues. In germline, CDR1 is LGHDT, CDR2 YNNKEL (reference sequence). With V trimmed by 4 bases and J by 7 bases, 6 bases remained unmatched. CDR3 residues: CASSPGQGRQPQHF. The CDR3 region has the DNA TGTGCCAGCAGCCCCGGACAGGGAAGACAGCCCCAGCATTTT.

The V and J genes are TRBV11-2 and TRBJ2-3; 7 bases fit TRBD2. The CDR3 is made up of 15 amino acids. After removal of 4 bases from V and 5 bases from J, the junction contained 9 bases not matched to a gene. The V gene's germline CDR1 is SGHAT and CDR2 FQNNGV. The CDR3 region is CASSWTRQTRDTQYF. The CDR3 bases are TGTGCCAGCAGCTGGACTAGACAAACACGAGATACGCAGTATTTT.

The V call is TRBV13, the J call TRBJ1-6; D is unclear. Per germline, CDR1 PRHDT and CDR2 FYEKMQ (reference sequence). This CDR3 comprises 12 residues. V gave up 0 bases and J gave up 8 bases, with 2 bases separating them. CDR3 protein: CASSLGDSPLHF. Here the CDR3 DNA reads TGTGCCAGCAGCTTAGGCGATTCACCCCTCCACTTT.

This clone was picked up one time. V is TRBV5-8 and J is TRBJ1-5, with no clear D. In germline, CDR1 is SGHTS, CDR2 YDEGEE. The CDR3 has 12 residues. V lost 0 bases, J lost 4 bases, and 2 bases lay in between. The CDR3 nucleotides are TGTGCCAGCAGCTTGGTAAATCAGCCCCAGCATTTT. This encodes CASSLVNQPQHF.

The rearrangement links TRBV5-5 to TRBJ2-7; 9 nucleotides line up with TRBD1. The CDR3 runs to 14 residues. V shed 0 bases, J shed 2 bases, and the junction held 0 bases outside the gene matches. Germline V gene sequence: CDR1 SGHKS, CDR2 YYEKEE (reference sequence). This chain's CDR3 is CASSLDRGPYEQYF. CDR3 in DNA: TGTGCCAGCAGCTTGGACAGGGGGCCCTACGAGCAGTACTTC. The full variable domain, completed using reference TRBV5-5 and TRBJ2-7, is DAGVTQSPTHLIKTRGQQVTLRCSPISGHKSVSWYQQVLGQGPQFIFQYYEKEERGRGNFPDRFSARQFPNYSSELNVNALLLGDSALYLCASSLDRGPYEQYFGPGTRLTVT.

V gene TRBV7-2 combines with J gene TRBJ1-2, with 7 bases identical to TRBD1. This CDR3 comprises 12 residues. Germline V gene lookup returns CDR1 SGHTA and CDR2 FQGNSA. The V segment lost 6 bases and the J segment 5 bases; nucleotides outside the gene matches: 3. The DNA of the CDR3 is TGTGCCAGCAGGTTGACAGGGTATGGCTACACCTTC. Residues: CASRLTGYGYTF.